This T cell receptor (beta chain) derives from a study of T-cell memory formation after mild COVID-19. About the study: Clusters were largely donor specific. Study-level points and caveats: Within pre-infection memory, some responding clones were found, suggesting cross-reactive memory joined. Clones that contracted from day 15 to 85 were balanced CD4/CD8, while later expanders leaned CD4+.

TCRdb itself ran the 5' RACE reads through MiXCR, one entry per CDR3 protein. Of roughly 150,000 distinct CDR3 sequences in the sample, around 27% were seen once. This clonotype was recorded a few times. Its antigen is not known. The CDR3 consists of 16 residues. V shed 1 base and J 6 bases; nucleotides not matched to a gene: 4. Germline V gives CDR1 SGHVS, CDR2 FNYEAQ. The receptor comes from an adult woman who had mild COVID-19 (a few samples of this study predate the infection). Cell type and time point are not known. The specimen sequenced was PBMCs or a T cell subset sorted from them (not recorded which). This chain uses TRBV7-6 with TRBJ2-2, with 11 bases matching TRBD2. Here the CDR3 reads CASSLELAGASGELFF. CDR3 DNA sequence: TGTGCCAGCAGCTTAGAACTAGCGGGAGCCTCCGGGGAGCTGTTTTTT.